Below are 14 T cell receptor beta chains sequenced from a single sample in a study of blood T cells in healthy people across ages (dated by TCRdb to between 2015 and 2017). Library creation used 5' RACE. These reads were obtained on an Illumina HiSeq 2500. A second about 7 to 12 cycle PCR used a sample-barcoded 5' primer and a J-beta primer mix. The public reads were quality trimmed at Q25 with fastp and then assembled into clones with MiXCR by TCRdb, keeping productive beta chains. Merged by CDR3 protein, the rows form single entries marked with the most common genes and DNA. This sample has about 1,800,000 distinct CDR3 sequences in its table, and roughly 30% of those were observed once. 7.7% of the sample comes from the top ten. Input material: blood. These receptors were taken from a woman in her twenties or thirties in good health.

V gene TRBV13 combines with J gene TRBJ2-5; tentative D call: TRBD2 (7 bases). Between the trimmed V and J ends, which lost 2 bases and 1 base, there was a span of 14 bases. The CDR3 is made up of 16 amino acids. Germline V gene sequence: CDR1 PRHDT, CDR2 FYEKMQ (reference sequence). In DNA, the CDR3 is TGTGCCAGCAGCTTAAACGGGGGGCCTAGCCAAGAGACCCAGTACTTC. This codes for CASSLNGGPSQETQYF. Complete variable domain (other parts from reference TRBV13 and TRBJ2-5): AAGVIQSPRHLIKEKRETATLKCYPIPRHDTVYWYQQGPGQDPQFLISFYEKMQSDKGSIPDRFSAQQFSDYHSELNMSSLELGDSALYFCASSLNGGPSQETQYFGPGTRLLVL.

This rearrangement joins TRBV20-1 to TRBJ2-1, with 11 bases lining up with TRBD2. The CDR3 has 19 amino acids. V dropped 1 base and J dropped 6; count of bases not matched to a gene: 17. Germline CDR1 and CDR2: DFQATT and SNEGSKA (reference sequence). For the CDR3, the DNA is TGCAGTGCTAGAGCTAGCGGGGGGTCCCTCGTTTCGCCCTCCAATGAGCAGTTCTTC. Amino acids: CSARASGGSLVSPSNEQFF.

This clonotype appeared a few times. The chain couples TRBV7-2 to TRBJ2-3; D gene unclear. This CDR3 region has 17 residues. The germline CDR1 and CDR2 sequences are SGHTA and FQGNSA. Trimming left V 8 bases short and J 1 base short, with 22 bases between. CDR3 protein: CASGFRVAGPGTDTQYF. The CDR3 DNA is TGTGCCAGCGGTTTCCGTGTAGCAGGTCCCGGCACAGATACGCAGTATTTT.

The chain joins TRBV20-1 to TRBJ2-1; TRBD2 matches at 12 bases. CDR3 length: 14 amino acids. V gave up 8 bases and J gave up 10 bases; unmatched junction bases: 12. CDR1 and CDR2 from the germline V gene are DFQATT and SNEGSKA (reference sequence). CDR3: CSYETSGRVNEQFF. CDR3 DNA: TGCAGTTACGAGACTAGCGGGAGAGTGAACGAGCAGTTCTTC.

Points on this clonotype: A read error may explain this, as a much larger clone is one base away. This chain links TRBV7-9 with TRBJ1-4; D not certain. The CDR3 is 14 residues long. Germline CDR1 is SEHNR and CDR2 is FQNEAQ (reference sequence). CDR3: CASSLDATNEKRFF. CDR3 in DNA: TGTGCCAGCAGCTTAGACGCAACTAATGAAAAACGGTTTTTT.

The rearrangement links TRBV7-9 to TRBJ2-7, with TRBD2 as a possible D gene (6 bases). Trimming took off 6 bases at V and 2 bases at J, with 17 bases between the two ends. Germline-derived CDR1 and CDR2 are SEHNR and FQNEAQ (reference sequence). The CDR3 is made up of 15 amino acids. CDR3 loop: CASSLRNSGTYEQYF. The DNA of the CDR3 is TGTGCCAGCAGTTTAAGGAATAGCGGAACCTACGAGCAGTACTTC.

This clonotype was seen at least ten times. The V and J genes are TRBV4-1 and TRBJ2-6; D ambiguous. Trimming left V 3 bases short and J 0 bases short, with 9 bases between. Germline V lookup: CDR1 MGHRA, CDR2 YSYEKL. This CDR3 comprises 16 residues. CDR3 sequence (DNA): TGCGCCAGCAGCCAGGGTATAAACTCTGGGGCCAACGTCCTGACTTTC. This codes for CASSQGINSGANVLTF.

This clonotype was picked up a small number of times. The chain links TRBV4-2 to TRBJ2-3; 10 positions agree with TRBD2. J lost 4 bases, V lost 0 bases, and 4 bases had no gene match. CDR3 length: 16 residues. Germline V gene sequence: CDR1 LGHNA, CDR2 YNFKEQ. CDR3 sequence (DNA): TGTGCCAGCAGCCAAGAACTAGCGGGGATCCCAGATACGCAGTATTTT. Protein product: CASSQELAGIPDTQYF.

There are many counts of this clonotype. This chain joins TRBV20-1 and TRBJ2-7; unclear D gene. CDR1 DFQATT and CDR2 SNEGSKA come from the germline V gene (reference sequence). The CDR3 contains 12 residues. V lost 1 base, J lost 0 bases, and 4 bases lay in between. The CDR3 loop reads CSARVSSYEQYF. The CDR3 nucleotides are TGCAGTGCTAGAGTCAGCTCCTACGAGCAGTACTTC.

This clonotype turned up a few times. The chain couples TRBV28 to TRBJ1-2; 8 bases match TRBD1. The CDR3 contains 13 residues. The junction had 8 bases not matched to a gene; V was cut back by 6 bases and J by 8 bases. CDR1 and CDR2 from the germline V gene are MDHEN and SYDVKM. This CDR3 is CASSSTGVQGYTF. The CDR3 DNA follows: TGTGCCAGCAGCTCGACAGGGGTTCAGGGCTACACCTTC.

The chain employs TRBV30 and TRBJ2-1; 10 positions agree with TRBD2. Germline assignment: CDR1 GTSNPN and CDR2 SVGIG (reference sequence). V lost 3 bases, J lost 8 bases, and 1 base stayed unmatched. The CDR3 has 12 amino acids. CDR3 protein: CAWRGTSDEQFF. DNA of the CDR3: TGTGCCTGGAGAGGGACTAGCGATGAGCAGTTCTTC.

This clonotype was recorded at least ten times. V usage is TRBV10-3 and J usage is TRBJ2-5, with TRBD1 as a possible D gene (5 bases). The CDR3 sequence is 14 residues long. V lost 6 bases and J lost 5, with 16 bases in between. CDR1 and CDR2 from the germline V gene are ENHRY and SYGVKD. For the CDR3, the DNA is TGTGCCATCAGGACCGATTCAGGGTCTGAGACCCAGTACTTC. Protein: CAIRTDSGSETQYF.

This clonotype was counted ten times or more. The chain's CDR3 is CASSPRHQDPGEQYF. The CDR3, as DNA: TGTGCCAGCAGCCCCAGACACCAGGACCCGGGCGAGCAGTACTTC. This sequence joins TRBV3-1 and TRBJ2-7; D is unclear. The CDR3 contains 15 residues. Germline assignment: CDR1 LGHDT and CDR2 YNNKEL (reference sequence). V dropped 4 bases and J dropped 6 bases, with 19 bases sitting between them.

This clonotype was seen ten or more times. V usage is TRBV5-1 and J usage is TRBJ2-5; 11 bases are shared with TRBD2. Germline lookup yields CDR1 SGHRS and CDR2 YFSETQ. The CDR3 is made up of 17 amino acids. After removal of 4 bases from V and 4 bases from J, the junction contained 12 bases not matched to a gene. The DNA of the CDR3 is TGCGCCAGCAGCGGATATTTAGCGGGGGGGCCCCCAGAGACCCAGTACTTC. This gives the protein CASSGYLAGGPPETQYF.